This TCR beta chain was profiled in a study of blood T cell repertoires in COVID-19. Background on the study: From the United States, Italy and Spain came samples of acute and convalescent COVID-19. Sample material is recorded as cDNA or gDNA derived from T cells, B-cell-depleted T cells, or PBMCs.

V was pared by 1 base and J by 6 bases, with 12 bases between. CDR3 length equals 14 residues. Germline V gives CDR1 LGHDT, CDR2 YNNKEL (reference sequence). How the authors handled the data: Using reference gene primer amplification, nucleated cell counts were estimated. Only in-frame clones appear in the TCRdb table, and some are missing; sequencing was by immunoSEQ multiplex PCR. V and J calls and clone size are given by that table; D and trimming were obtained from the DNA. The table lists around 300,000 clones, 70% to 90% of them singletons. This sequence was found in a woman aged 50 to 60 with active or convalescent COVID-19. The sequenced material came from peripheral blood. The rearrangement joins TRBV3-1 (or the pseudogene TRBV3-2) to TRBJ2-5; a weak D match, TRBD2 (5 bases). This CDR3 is CASSQGLERKTQYF. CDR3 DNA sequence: TGTGCCAGCAGCCAAGGCCTAGAGCGGAAGACCCAGTACTTC.